These T cell receptor beta chains were read from a single sample in a study of T-cell memory formation after mild COVID-19. A single record per CDR3 protein comes from TCRdb applying MiXCR to the 5' RACE reads. Here the sample spans 30,000 to 35,000 distinct CDR3 sequences, around 8% being singletons. The specimen sequenced was PBMCs or a T cell subset sorted from them (not recorded which). The receptor set was obtained from a man in his late teens or twenties who had mild COVID-19 (a few samples of this study predate the infection). Cell type and time point are not known. Each CDR3 is given with its conserved first and last residue. D genes are given only for firm matches. Some rows mark clone size as missing; the rest say once, few, many or name a class of expanded clone.

d_gene	j_gene	abundance	v_gene	CDR3aa	CDR3nt
TRBD2	TRBJ2-3	many	TRBV7-9	CASSARTSGDTQYF	TGTGCCAGCAGCGCTCGGACTAGCGGCGATACGCAGTATTTT
TRBD2	TRBJ2-3	many	TRBV6-4	CASSASGGSTDTQYF	TGTGCCAGCAGTGCCAGCGGGGGTTCCACAGATACGCAGTATTTT
-	TRBJ1-6	few	TRBV18	CASSRTEGFRNSPLHF	TGTGCCAGCTCACGAACAGAAGGGTTCCGGAATTCACCCCTCCACTTT
-	TRBJ2-1	many	TRBV4-3	CASSPGSSSYNEQFF	TGCGCCAGCAGCCCCGGTTCTAGCTCCTACAATGAGCAGTTCTTC
-	TRBJ2-3	many	TRBV6-2/TRBV6-3	CASSRGGDTDTQYF	TGTGCCAGCTCGAGGGGGGGCGACACAGATACGCAGTATTTT
-	TRBJ1-1	-	TRBV7-2	CASSLGMGTEAFF	TGTGCCAGCAGCTTAGGGATGGGAACTGAAGCTTTCTTT
-	TRBJ2-1	-	TRBV7-6	CASSLGGADEQFF	TGTGCCAGCAGCTTAGGGGGAGCTGATGAGCAGTTCTTC
TRBD1	TRBJ1-3	-	TRBV18	CASSPIGTGGSGNTIYF	TGTGCCAGCTCACCAATAGGGACAGGAGGCTCTGGAAACACCATATATTTT
-	TRBJ1-2	many	TRBV7-9	CASSYVAGADSYGYTF	TGTGCCAGCAGCTATGTAGCGGGGGCCGATTCCTATGGCTACACCTTC
-	TRBJ2-3	many	TRBV3-1	CASSQQTGNTQYF	TGTGCCAGCAGCCAACAAACGGGAAATACGCAGTATTTT
-	TRBJ2-1	many	TRBV18	CASSPQGAYNEQFF	TGTGCCAGCTCACCACAGGGAGCCTACAATGAGCAGTTCTTC
-	TRBJ1-1	few	TRBV27	CASSLGAGLNTEAFF	TGTGCCAGCAGTTTAGGGGCAGGGTTGAACACTGAAGCTTTCTTT
-	TRBJ1-2	few	TRBV6-5	CASSPGGRYGYTF	TGTGCCAGCAGTCCCGGGGGGAGATATGGCTACACCTTC
-	TRBJ2-1	many	TRBV4-2	CASSQLAQSYNEQFF	TGTGCCAGCAGCCAACTGGCCCAATCTTACAATGAGCAGTTCTTC
-	TRBJ1-2	-	TRBV24-1	CATSDVYGYTF	TGTGCCACCAGTGACGTCTATGGCTACACCTTC
-	TRBJ2-3	many	TRBV7-2	CASSSRGSTDTQYF	TGTGCCAGCAGCTCGAGGGGAAGCACAGATACGCAGTATTTT
TRBD1	TRBJ2-5	many	TRBV10-3	CAITPTGKETQYF	TGTGCCATCACCCCGACAGGGAAGGAGACCCAGTACTTC
TRBD1	TRBJ2-5	-	TRBV7-7	CASSHDRVRETQYF	TGTGCCAGCAGTCACGACAGGGTCAGAGAGACCCAGTACTTC
-	TRBJ1-4	many	TRBV5-1	CASSFLQGANEKLFF	TGCGCCAGCAGCTTTTTACAGGGAGCTAATGAAAAACTGTTTTTT
TRBD2	TRBJ2-3	many	TRBV6-4	CASSASGGDSTDTQYF	TGTGCCAGCAGTGCTAGCGGGGGGGATTCCACAGATACGCAGTATTTT
-	TRBJ2-4	many	TRBV5-1	CASSIGQNFVKNIQYF	TGCGCCAGCAGCATCGGACAGAATTTTGTCAAAAACATTCAGTACTTC
-	TRBJ2-7	many	TRBV10-3	CATDGGYEQYF	TGTGCCACCGACGGGGGCTACGAGCAGTACTTC
-	TRBJ1-2	many	TRBV5-1	CASSRGDRDRAGGYTF	TGCGCCAGCAGCCGGGGAGACCGCGACAGAGCCGGTGGCTACACCTTC
-	TRBJ1-5	few	TRBV29-1	CSVSRGTAKGDQPQHF	TGCAGCGTTTCTCGCGGGACCGCGAAGGGGGACCAGCCCCAGCATTTT
-	TRBJ1-4	-	TRBV7-9	CASSLWQNEKLFF	TGTGCCAGCAGCTTATGGCAAAATGAAAAACTGTTTTTT
-	TRBJ2-1	many	TRBV3-1	CASSHSHNNEQFF	TGTGCCAGCAGCCATTCCCACAACAATGAGCAGTTCTTC